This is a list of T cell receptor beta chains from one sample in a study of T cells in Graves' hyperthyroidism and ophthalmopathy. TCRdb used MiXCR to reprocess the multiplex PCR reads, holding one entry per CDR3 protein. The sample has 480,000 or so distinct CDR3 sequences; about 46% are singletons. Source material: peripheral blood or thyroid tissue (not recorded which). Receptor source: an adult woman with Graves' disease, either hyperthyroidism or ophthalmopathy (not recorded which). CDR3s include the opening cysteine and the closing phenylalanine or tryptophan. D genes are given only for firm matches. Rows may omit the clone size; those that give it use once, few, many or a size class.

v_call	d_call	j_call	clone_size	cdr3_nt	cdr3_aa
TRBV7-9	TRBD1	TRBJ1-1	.	TGTGCCAGCAGCGGTCGGACAGGTCTTATTGCGGAAGCTTTCTTT	CASSGRTGLIAEAFF
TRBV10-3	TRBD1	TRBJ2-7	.	TGTGCCATCAACCCGGGACAGGGTAACGAGCAGTACTTC	CAINPGQGNEQYF
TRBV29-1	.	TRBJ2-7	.	TGCAGCGTTGAAGGGGGCATTGTCGAGCAGTACTTC	CSVEGGIVEQYF
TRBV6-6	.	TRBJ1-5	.	TGTGCCAGCAGTTCGTACCCGGGACAAACAGAGCCCCAGCATTTT	CASSSYPGQTEPQHF
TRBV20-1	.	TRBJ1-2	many	TGCAGTGTTGGGGGGCAGGGGTCTGGCTACACCTTC	CSVGGQGSGYTF
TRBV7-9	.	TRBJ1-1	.	TGTGCCAGCAGCTTATCCGTAGTGGGGAACACTGAAGCTTTCTTT	CASSLSVVGNTEAFF
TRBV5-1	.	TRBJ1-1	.	TGCGCCAGCAGCTTGGGCATGACGGGACTAGGGACTGAAGCTTTCTTT	CASSLGMTGLGTEAFF
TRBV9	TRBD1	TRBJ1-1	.	TGTGCCAGCAGCTGGGGGGAGGGGGCGATGAACACTGAAGCTTTCTTT	CASSWGEGAMNTEAFF
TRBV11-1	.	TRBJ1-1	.	TGTGCCAGCAGCTTCTTCGGCCGAAACACTGAAGCTTTCTTT	CASSFFGRNTEAFF
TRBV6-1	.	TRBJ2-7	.	TGTGCCAGCAGAGGGTCGGGGGCCTACGAGCAGTACTTC	CASRGSGAYEQYF
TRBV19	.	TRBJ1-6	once	TGTGCCAGTAGTATGACCGGGACGGGCAATTCACCCCTCCACTTT	CASSMTGTGNSPLHF
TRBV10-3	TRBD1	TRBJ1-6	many	TGTGCCATCACCCCCGGGACAGGGGATTCACCCCTCCACTTT	CAITPGTGDSPLHF
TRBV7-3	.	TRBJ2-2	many	TGTGCCAGCAGTTCAGGACGGAACACCGGGGAGCTGTTTTTT	CASSSGRNTGELFF
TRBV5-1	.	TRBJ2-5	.	TGCGCCAACAGCCCGGACGGACGGTGGACGGAGACCCAGTACTTC	CANSPDGRWTETQYF
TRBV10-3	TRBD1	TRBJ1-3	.	TGTGCCATCAGTGAAAACTCAGGGACAGGTTCGGTTGGAAACACCATATATTTT	CAISENSGTGSVGNTIYF
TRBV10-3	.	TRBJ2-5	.	TGTGCCATCAGTGAGTCCGGGGCATCCACGGAGACCCAGTACTTC	CAISESGASTETQYF
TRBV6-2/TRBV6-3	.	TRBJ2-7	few	TGTGCCAGCACCAAACAAGGAGGCAGTTACGAGCAGTACTTC	CASTKQGGSYEQYF
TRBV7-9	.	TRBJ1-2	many	TGTGCCAGCAGCTTACGGACAGACGCTAACTATGGCTACACCTTC	CASSLRTDANYGYTF
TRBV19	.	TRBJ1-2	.	TGTGCCAGCAGTTACTCATCGAATCAGAACTTTCGCTACACCTTC	CASSYSSNQNFRYTF
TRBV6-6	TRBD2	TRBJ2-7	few	TGTGCCAGCAGCCGAGGGACTAGAAACTACGAGCAGTACTTC	CASSRGTRNYEQYF
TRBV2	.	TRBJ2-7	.	TGTGCCAGCAGTGACCATCCCTCCTACGAGCAGTACTTC	CASSDHPSYEQYF
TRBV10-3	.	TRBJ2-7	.	TGTGCCATCAGTGTTGGTTCCCCATCCTACGAGCAGTACTTC	CAISVGSPSYEQYF
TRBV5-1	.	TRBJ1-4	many	TGCGCCAGCAGCTTGGACAGGGCCGCGGCTAATGAAAAACTGTTTTTT	CASSLDRAAANEKLFF
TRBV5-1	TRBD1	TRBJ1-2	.	TGCGCCAGCAGCAACCGGACAGGGTACGGCTACACCTTC	CASSNRTGYGYTF
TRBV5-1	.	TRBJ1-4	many	TGCGCCAGCAGCTTGGGCCGGGCTGGCAATGAAAAACTGTTTTTT	CASSLGRAGNEKLFF
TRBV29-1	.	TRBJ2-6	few	TGCAGCGTTGCGGACAGAGACTCTGGGGCCAACGTCCTGACTTTC	CSVADRDSGANVLTF
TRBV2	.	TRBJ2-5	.	TGTGCCAGCAGTGGTGGTCAGGGCGATCAGCCCCAGTACTTC	CASSGGQGDQPQYF
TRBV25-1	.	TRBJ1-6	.	TGTGCCACCATCTCCACGGGGAGGGGGTATCATTCACCCCTCCACTTT	CATISTGRGYHSPLHF
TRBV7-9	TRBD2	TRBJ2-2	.	TGTGCCAGCAGCAAACCGGGACTAGCGGGAGCAATCGGGGAGCTGTTTTTT	CASSKPGLAGAIGELFF
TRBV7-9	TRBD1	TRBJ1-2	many	TGTGCCAGCAGCATCGGGACAGGGGATCGCTACACCTTC	CASSIGTGDRYTF
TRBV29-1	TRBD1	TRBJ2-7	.	TGCAGCGTTGAGTCGACAGGGGTCGTCCACGAGCAGTACTTC	CSVESTGVVHEQYF
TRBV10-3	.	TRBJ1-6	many	TGTGCCATCAGTGGGACAGAGGGGAATTCACCCCTCCACTTT	CAISGTEGNSPLHF
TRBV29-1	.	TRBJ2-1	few	TGCAGCGTTGAACTAGCCAAAACGTACAATGAGCAGTTCTTC	CSVELAKTYNEQFF
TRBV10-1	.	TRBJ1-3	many	TGCGCCAGCAATAGACGGATTCCCTCTGGAAACACCATATATTTT	CASNRRIPSGNTIYF
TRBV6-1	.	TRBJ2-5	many	TGTGCCAGCAGTGAAAGGGAGGCGGAGACCCAGTACTTC	CASSEREAETQYF
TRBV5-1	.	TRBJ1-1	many	TGCGCCAGCAGCTTACCTCCGGGACAAGGGACTGAAGCTTTCTTT	CASSLPPGQGTEAFF
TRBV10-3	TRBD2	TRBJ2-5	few	TGTGCCAGCGGGACTAGCGGGAGTGGTACGGTTGAGACCCAGTACTTC	CASGTSGSGTVETQYF
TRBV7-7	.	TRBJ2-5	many	TGTGCTAGCAGCTTAGGTCTAGGCGGCAGGGAGACCCAGTACTTC	CASSLGLGGRETQYF
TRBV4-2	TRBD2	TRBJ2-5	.	TGTGCCAGCAGCCCCGGACTAGCGGGAAGAGAAGAGACCCAGTACTTC	CASSPGLAGREETQYF
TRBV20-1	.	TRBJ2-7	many	TGCAGTGCTGGGCCGTCGGGAGCCTACGAGCAGTACTTC	CSAGPSGAYEQYF
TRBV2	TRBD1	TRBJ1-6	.	TGTGCCAGCAGTGGGCAGGGGGCAAATTCACCCCTCCACTTT	CASSGQGANSPLHF
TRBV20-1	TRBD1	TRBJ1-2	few	TGCAGTGCCCAGGACAGGGAGGGCTACACCTTC	CSAQDREGYTF
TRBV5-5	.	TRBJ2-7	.	TGTGCCAGCAGCTTGTGGGGCCCTTCGGAGCAGTACTTC	CASSLWGPSEQYF